These 21 T cell receptor beta chains share one sample of origin, sequenced in a study of lymphopenia after photon versus proton radiotherapy. Libraries were prepared by immunoSEQ multiplex PCR; TCRdb keeps only in-frame clonotypes and omits some of them. This table has 55,000 to 70,000 clones, over 80% appearing once. The sample was peripheral blood, taken from a patient treated with proton-based radiotherapy. Receptors were obtained from a man older than 75 with esophageal cancer.

The chain uses TRBV5-1 and TRBJ2-7; TRBD1 might be the D (6 bases). CDR3 size: 13 residues. Between the trimmed V and J ends, which lost 2 bases and 1 base, there was a span of 7 bases. Germline values: CDR1 SGHRS, CDR2 YFSETQ. The CDR3 reads CASSFDRSYEQYF. CDR3 DNA: TGCGCCAGCAGCTTCGACAGGTCCTACGAGCAGTACTTC.

The genes are TRBV7-9 and TRBJ2-5; weak D call: TRBD2 (6 bases). Near its end, the DNA agrees better with TRBJ2-7, so the J call may be wrong. Germline CDR1 and CDR2: SEHNR and FQNEAQ (reference sequence). The CDR3 totals 15 residues. The CDR3 here is CASNPLSSATYEQYF. CDR3 bases: TGTGCCAGCAACCCCTTGTCTAGCGCGACCTACGAGCAGTACTTC.

This chain joins TRBV19 and TRBJ1-4; D unresolved. Germline CDR1 LNHDA, CDR2 SQIVND (reference sequence). CDR3 length equals 14 residues. With 4 bases removed from V and 3 bases from J, the gap between germline ends came to 9 bases. The CDR3 region is CASSTPGSNEKLFF. In DNA form, the CDR3 reads TGTGCCAGTAGTACCCCGGGGTCTAATGAAAAACTGTTTTTT. Based on the CDR3 plus reference TRBV19 and TRBJ1-4, the full variable domain is DGGITQSPKYLFRKEGQNVTLSCEQNLNHDAMYWYRQDPGQGLRLIYYSQIVNDFQKGDIAEGYSVSREKKESFPLTVTSAQKNPTAFYLCASSTPGSNEKLFFGSGTQLSVL.

The chain uses TRBV11-2 and TRBJ1-6; D possibly corresponds to TRBD1 (5 bases). Trimming removed 1 base from V and 10 bases from J, with 8 bases in between. The CDR3 is 13 amino acids. Germline CDR1 is SGHAT and CDR2 is FQNNGV. CDR3 DNA sequence: TGTGCCAGCAGCTTAGTCGGGGCGTCACCCCTCCACTTT. Translating gives CASSLVGASPLHF.

The chain recombines TRBV7-2 with TRBJ2-5; TRBD2 matches at 9 bases. CDR1 is SGHTA, CDR2 FQGNSA, per germline. This CDR3 comprises 17 residues. Losses at the gene ends were 4 bases for V and 4 bases for J; bases not matched to a gene: 13. The CDR3 here is CASSSALSGSQVETQYF. The CDR3 coding sequence is TGTGCCAGCAGCTCAGCCCTTAGCGGGAGTCAAGTAGAGACCCAGTACTTC.

V is TRBV11-3 and J is TRBJ2-2; tentatively, D is TRBD1 (5 bases). The CDR3 runs 14 residues. CDR1 and CDR2 from the germline V gene are SGHNT and YENEEA. Trimming removed 3 bases from V and 1 base from J, with 6 bases in between. For the CDR3, the DNA is TGTGCCAGCAGCTTCGACAGGAACACCGGGGAGCTGTTTTTT. Amino acids: CASSFDRNTGELFF.

The chain recombines TRBV7-8 with TRBJ2-2; unclear D gene. CDR1 SGHVS and CDR2 FQNEAQ come from the germline V gene. Trimming shortened V by 5 bases and J by 8 bases, and 9 bases separated the two germline ends. The CDR3 extends over 12 amino acids. CDR3 DNA: TGTGCCAGCAGCACTTTGTGGGGGGAGCTGTTTTTT. This translates into CASSTLWGELFF. The variable domain in full, with the rest retrieved from reference TRBV7-8 and TRBJ2-2, is GAGVSQSPRYKVAKRGQDVALRCDPISGHVSLFWYQQALGQGPEFLTYFQNEAQLDKSGLPSDRFFAERPEGSVSTLKIQRTQQEDSAVYLCASSTLWGELFFGEGSRLTVL.

The chain uses TRBV10-3 and TRBJ2-1; tentatively, D is TRBD1 or TRBD2 (5 bases each). Germline-derived CDR1 and CDR2 are ENHRY and SYGVKD. The CDR3 runs to 17 residues. The V end lost 3 bases, the J end lost 3 bases, and 18 bases lay between the germline ends. Here the CDR3 reads CAISDEGILQYYNEQFF. DNA for the CDR3: TGTGCCATCAGTGATGAGGGGATTCTCCAATACTACAATGAGCAGTTCTTC.

The chain employs TRBV4-3 and TRBJ2-3; 9 nucleotides align to TRBD2. In germline, CDR1 is LGHNA, CDR2 YSLEER. With 1 base clipped from V and 5 bases from J, the junction kept 10 bases outside the gene matches. The CDR3 totals 17 residues. The CDR3 DNA is TGCGCCAGCAGCCAAGGTCTGGGCGCGGGGGGGCTAGATACGCAGTATTTT. Amino acid sequence: CASSQGLGAGGLDTQYF.

The CDR3 loop is CASSQVTSGPYEQYF. The CDR3 DNA sequence: TGTGCCAGCAGCCAGGTGACTAGCGGCCCTTACGAGCAGTACTTC. The chain employs TRBV4-2 and TRBJ2-7, with 9 nucleotides matching TRBD2. CDR1 LGHNA and CDR2 YNFKEQ come from the germline V gene. The CDR3 is 15 amino acids. V lost 3 bases and J lost 4; bases outside the gene matches: 7.

This chain joins TRBV28 and TRBJ1-4; TRBD1 matches 9 bases. Germline assignment: CDR1 MDHEN and CDR2 SYDVKM. V dropped 5 bases and J dropped 5; count of bases not matched to a gene: 3. The CDR3 runs 14 residues. CDR3 bases: TGTGCCAGCAGTGGACAGGGGTTAAATGAAAAACTGTTTTTT. The encoded protein is CASSGQGLNEKLFF.

The CDR3 DNA follows: TGTGCCAGCAGCGTAGGCGGGAATCCTGGAAATGAGCAGTTCTTC. It yields the protein CASSVGGNPGNEQFF. The chain is built from TRBV9 and TRBJ2-1; D possibly corresponds to TRBD2 (6 bases). Trimming removed 0 bases from V and 7 bases from J, with 14 bases in between. The CDR3 has 15 amino acids. From germline, CDR1 is SGDLS and CDR2 YYNGEE.

The chain links TRBV14 to TRBJ1-1, with D perhaps TRBD1 (5 bases). The CDR3 totals 14 residues. Germline V gives CDR1 SGHDN, CDR2 FVKESK. Trimming stripped 6 bases from V and 10 bases from J, with 21 bases between. CDR3 sequence reads: CASSPFGGSEGAFF. DNA for the CDR3: TGTGCCAGCAGTCCATTCGGGGGGTCCGAGGGAGCTTTCTTT.

This sequence joins TRBV25-1 and TRBJ2-2; D is ambiguous. The ends were cut back, 4 bases at V and 7 bases at J, with 19 bases in the middle. Germline CDR1 reads MGHDK; CDR2 reads SYGVNS. This CDR3 is 16 amino acids long. In DNA form, the CDR3 reads TGTGCCAGCAGTGCTCTAGGAGACCAACCGTTCGGGGAGCTGTTTTTT. It is translated as CASSALGDQPFGELFF.

The chain joins TRBV7-9 to TRBJ2-7, with D unresolved. CDR3 size: 13 residues. V was cut by 5 bases and J by 6 bases, with 14 bases left in between. CDR1 is SEHNR and CDR2 is FQNEAQ in the germline V gene (reference sequence). The CDR3 bases are TGTGCCAGCAGCCTTAGAGGTGACGGCGAGCAGTACTTC. As protein: CASSLRGDGEQYF.

The V call is TRBV25-1, the J call TRBJ1-2; maybe TRBD1 (6 bases). Trimming stripped 3 bases from V and 0 bases from J, with 17 bases between. The CDR3 runs to 17 residues. CDR1 MGHDK and CDR2 SYGVNS come from the germline V gene. CDR3 DNA: TGTGCCAGCAGTGACTTGGACAGCTCCCAAGCTAACTATGGCTACACCTTC. Its translation is CASSDLDSSQANYGYTF.

This clone came up a few times. The chain couples TRBV4-2 to TRBJ1-4, with 7 nucleotides matching TRBD1. Germline trimming cut 0 bases from V and 11 bases from J; bases unmatched to any gene: 9. This CDR3 is 15 amino acids long. Germline lookup yields CDR1 LGHNA and CDR2 YNFKEQ. As DNA, the CDR3 is TGTGCCAGCAGCCAAGAGAGCAGGGGGGTTGACAAACTGTTTTTT. It translates to CASSQESRGVDKLFF.

The rearrangement uses TRBV7-2 and TRBJ2-1; 11 positions agree with TRBD1. Trimming took 5 bases from V and 4 from J; bases not matched to a gene: 7. Germline values: CDR1 SGHTA, CDR2 FQGNSA. The CDR3 contains 16 residues. The CDR3 coding sequence is TGTGCCAGCAGCCCGTCCGGGACAGGGGGTTACAATGAGCAGTTCTTC. Residues: CASSPSGTGGYNEQFF. Full variable domain (rest looked up from reference TRBV7-2 and TRBJ2-1): GAGVSQSPSNKVTEKGKDVELRCDPISGHTALYWYRQSLGQGLEFLIYFQGNSAPDKSGLPSDRFSAERTGGSVSTLTIQRTQQEDSAVYLCASSPSGTGGYNEQFFGPGTRLTVL.

DNA of the CDR3: TGTGCCAGCAGCCCGGGGTCTGGGGGGTGGAGCTCCTACGAGCAGTACTTC. Translating it yields CASSPGSGGWSSYEQYF. This rearrangement joins TRBV5-4 to TRBJ2-7; D is perhaps TRBD2 (6 bases). Germline values: CDR1 SGHNT, CDR2 YYREEE (reference sequence). This CDR3 has 17 amino acids. Trimming stripped 4 bases from V and 0 bases from J, with 20 bases between.

This sequence joins TRBV5-1 and TRBJ1-1; TRBD1 might be the D (6 bases). Germline CDR1 is SGHRS and CDR2 is YFSETQ. The CDR3 is made up of 14 amino acids. V lost 2 bases and J lost 3, with 11 bases in between. The CDR3 sequence is CASSFTGRDTEAFF. The CDR3 DNA reads TGCGCCAGCAGCTTCACAGGGAGGGACACTGAAGCTTTCTTT.

The chain has TRBV6-5 and TRBJ2-7; D is undetermined. From germline, CDR1 is MNHEY and CDR2 SVGAGI. V shed 5 bases and J shed 7 bases, with 9 bases lying between them. The CDR3 sequence is 11 residues long. In DNA, the CDR3 is TGTGCCAGCAGTAATCTCCGGGAGCAGTACTTC. Translating gives CASSNLREQYF.